What follows are 27 T cell receptor beta chains derived from one specimen sequenced in a study of cytotoxic CD8 clonotypes in ibrutinib-treated CLL. Repertoires were generated with immunoSEQ multiplex PCR, while TCRdb's copy carries only in-frame clones and drops some. The repertoire consists of 35,000 to 40,000 clones, with 49% occurring once and the leading ten covering about 20%. Source: PBMCs, taken before ibrutinib treatment. The source of these receptors is a human donor with chronic lymphocytic leukemia.

The CDR3 loop is CASSQDRNSPLHF. For the CDR3, the DNA is TGTGCCAGCAGCCAGGACAGGAATTCACCCCTCCACTTT. The chain joins TRBV6-1 to TRBJ1-6; the match to TRBD1 covers 7 bases. CDR1 MNHNS and CDR2 SASEGT come from the germline V gene. This CDR3 is 13 amino acids long. V lost 6 bases, J lost 7 bases, and 3 bases stayed unmatched.

This clone was picked up a small number of times. The chain couples TRBV7-2 to TRBJ1-2, with 8 nucleotides matching TRBD1. CDR3 length equals 12 residues. Germline assignment: CDR1 SGHTA and CDR2 FQGNSA. The trim removed 5 bases at V and 7 bases at J, leaving 3 bases unmatched. CDR3 in amino acids: CASSRQGTGYTF. DNA of the CDR3: TGTGCCAGCAGCCGACAGGGGACTGGCTACACCTTC.

The rearrangement links TRBV9 to TRBJ2-1, with 8 nucleotides matching TRBD2. CDR3 size: 15 residues. Trimming removed 0 bases from V and 1 base from J; junction bases left unmatched: 0. The germline gives CDR1 SGDLS, CDR2 YYNGEE. The CDR3 bases are TGTGCCAGCAGCGTAGCGGGGGGGTCCTACAATGAGCAGTTCTTC. Translation gives CASSVAGGSYNEQFF.

The V and J genes are TRBV6-5 and TRBJ2-7; 9 bases match TRBD1. The V segment lost 5 bases and the J segment 6 bases; nucleotides outside the gene matches: 11. Germline V gene sequence: CDR1 MNHEY, CDR2 SVGAGI. CDR3 length: 15 amino acids. CDR3 DNA: TGTGCCAGCAGTACGTCCGGGACAGGGCTTGGCGAGCAGTACTTC. Translating it yields CASSTSGTGLGEQYF.

This clone showed up just a few times. The CDR3 region is CASGWFNTEAFF. CDR3 in DNA: TGTGCCTCCGGTTGGTTTAACACTGAAGCTTTCTTT. The chain uses TRBV27 and TRBJ1-1; D unresolved. CDR3 length: 12 amino acids. Germline V gene sequence: CDR1 MNHEY, CDR2 SMNVEV (reference sequence). V dropped 11 bases and J dropped 2 bases, with 12 bases sitting between them.

The CDR3 nucleotides read TGTGCCAGCATCCTACCCGGGACAAACAATGAGCAGTTCTTC. Its protein product is CASILPGTNNEQFF. V gene TRBV6-6 combines with J gene TRBJ2-1; D possibly corresponds to TRBD1 (6 bases). Germline loops: CDR1 MNHNY, CDR2 SVGAGI (reference sequence). The CDR3 runs to 14 residues. Trimming removed 7 bases at V and 5 bases at J, with 15 bases between.

The chain has TRBV27 and TRBJ1-3; no clear D gene. Trimming shortened V by 1 base and J by 4 bases, and 5 bases separated the two germline ends. CDR1 MNHEY and CDR2 SMNVEV come from the germline V gene (reference sequence). There are 13 residues in the CDR3. DNA for the CDR3: TGTGCCAGCAGTTTATTACGGGGAAACACCATATATTTT. Protein: CASSLLRGNTIYF.

This clone was found a few times. The chain combines TRBV18 with TRBJ2-2, with 9 bases lining up with TRBD1. The germline gives CDR1 KGHSH, CDR2 LQKENI. CDR3 length: 15 residues. V shed 3 bases and J 4 bases; nucleotides not matched to a gene: 3. For the CDR3, the DNA is TGTGCCAGCTCACCCAGACAGGGGGGCACCGGGGAGCTGTTTTTT. It yields the protein CASSPRQGGTGELFF.

V and J are TRBV6-1 and TRBJ1-5; D unresolved. Germline CDR1 is MNHNS and CDR2 is SASEGT. The CDR3 has 16 amino acids. Trimming removed 1 base from V and 3 bases from J, with 13 bases in between. The CDR3 region has the DNA TGTGCCAGCAGTGAAGTCGGCGGAGTCTCCAATCAGCCCCAGCATTTT. This codes for CASSEVGGVSNQPQHF.

V and J are TRBV7-3 and TRBJ2-1; D is unclear. CDR1 is SGHTA and CDR2 is FQGTGA in the germline V gene. This CDR3 spans 16 amino acids. V was pared by 5 bases and J by 8 bases, with 22 bases between. CDR3 bases: TGTGCCAGCAGCCCAGATGTGGGATGGCCCATCGATGAGCAGTTCTTC. It yields the protein CASSPDVGWPIDEQFF.

The table lists this clone with a count of one. The V gene is TRBV6-1, the J gene TRBJ2-7; unclear D gene. The CDR3 is 12 amino acids. Germline values: CDR1 MNHNS, CDR2 SASEGT. Between the trimmed V and J ends, which lost 6 bases and 6 bases, there was a span of 12 bases. CDR3 amino acids: CASRQMGIEQYF. In DNA form, the CDR3 reads TGTGCCAGCAGACAAATGGGAATCGAGCAGTACTTC.

The rearrangement uses TRBV6-1 and TRBJ1-2; D ambiguous. V lost 1 base to trimming and J lost 0 bases, with 6 bases between them. Germline-derived CDR1 and CDR2 are MNHNS and SASEGT. The CDR3 totals 14 residues. The CDR3 here is CASSEVGANYGYTF. In DNA form, the CDR3 reads TGTGCCAGCAGTGAAGTCGGAGCTAACTATGGCTACACCTTC.

The chain couples TRBV9 to TRBJ1-2; no firm D call. The CDR3 has 16 amino acids. The germline V gene has CDR1 SGDLS and CDR2 YYNGEE. The V end lost 2 bases, the J end lost 4 bases, and 18 bases lay between the germline ends. In DNA, the CDR3 is TGTGCCAGCAGCGTTCATTCAGCGGGTGCAGGCTATGGCTACACCTTC. As protein: CASSVHSAGAGYGYTF.

The sample holds a few counts of this clone. The gene calls are TRBV7-3 and TRBJ2-1; D not certain. The CDR3 is 13 amino acids. The germline V gene encodes CDR1 SGHTA and CDR2 FQGTGA. V gave up 6 bases and J gave up 9 bases, with 15 bases separating them. The CDR3 DNA is TGTGCCAGCAGTCCAAAAGTCGGCGGTGAGCAGTTCTTC. As protein: CASSPKVGGEQFF.

There are a few counts of this clone. The V call is TRBV5-1, the J call TRBJ1-1, with 7 bases aligning to TRBD1. There are 15 residues in the CDR3. V dropped 0 bases and J dropped 3; count of bases not matched to a gene: 5. Germline V gene data show CDR1 as SGHRS and CDR2 as YFSETQ. In DNA form, the CDR3 reads TGCGCCAGCAGCTTGGCCCCAGGGGGATACACTGAAGCTTTCTTT. It translates to CASSLAPGGYTEAFF.

Comments on this clone: One base separates it from a far larger clone, so it is likely a read error. The sample has other DNA sequences that encode this CDR3 too. This chain connects TRBV28 to TRBJ1-1; D might be TRBD1 (5 bases). The V gene's germline CDR1 is MDHEN and CDR2 SYDVKM. CDR3 length: 13 amino acids. This CDR3 reads CASSFGGNTEAFF. CDR3 coding DNA: TGTGCCAGCAGTTTCGGGGGGAACACCGAAGCTTTCTTT.

The V gene is TRBV19, the J gene TRBJ1-5; D ambiguous. The ends were cut back, 5 bases at V and 4 bases at J, with 9 bases in the middle. The germline V gene encodes CDR1 LNHDA and CDR2 SQIVND (reference sequence). The CDR3 runs 13 residues. The CDR3 nucleotides read TGTGCCAGTAGTGCGGCAGCAAATCAGCCCCAGCATTTT. This gives the protein CASSAAANQPQHF.

The chain has TRBV2 and TRBJ1-2; TRBD1 matches 7 bases. Germline V gene sequence: CDR1 SNHLY, CDR2 FYNNEI. This CDR3 is 13 amino acids long. The J segment lost 8 bases and the V segment lost 6 bases, leaving 9 bases of the junction unmatched. The CDR3 spells CASRKPTGEGYTF. For the CDR3, the DNA is TGTGCCAGCAGGAAACCCACAGGGGAGGGCTACACCTTC.

The chain is built from TRBV7-9 and TRBJ1-2, with TRBD1 matching 8 bases. This CDR3 is 15 amino acids long. Losses at the gene ends were 5 bases for V and 7 bases for J; bases not matched to a gene: 12. Germline V CDR1 and CDR2: SEHNR, FQNEAQ (reference sequence). CDR3: CASSLEPGGRSGYTF. As DNA, the CDR3 is TGTGCCAGCAGCCTAGAGCCAGGGGGCAGGAGTGGCTACACCTTC.

This chain joins TRBV28 and TRBJ1-1, with TRBD1 identical over 7 bases. The germline CDR1 and CDR2 sequences are MDHEN and SYDVKM. J was trimmed by 5 bases and V by 5 bases; bases with no gene match: 14. The CDR3 is made up of 16 amino acids. CDR3 DNA: TGTGCCAGCAGTCCAATCAGACAGGGACGGTGGACTGAAGCTTTCTTT. Translated, it gives CASSPIRQGRWTEAFF.

The chain is built from TRBV30 and TRBJ1-1, with TRBD1 identical over 8 bases. V trimming: 0 bases; J trimming: 1 base; junction bases outside the gene matches: 7. The CDR3 loop spans 16 amino acids. Germline lookup yields CDR1 GTSNPN and CDR2 SVGIG (reference sequence). The CDR3 region has the DNA TGTGCCTGGAGTGTAAGCAGGGGGCGGAAGAACACTGAAGCTTTCTTT. Translating gives CAWSVSRGRKNTEAFF.

The genes are TRBV6-7 and TRBJ2-2; 7 bases map to TRBD1. TRBV6-7 belongs to the ORF category, with a function that is uncertain. V gave up 0 bases and J gave up 6 bases; unmatched junction bases: 7. The CDR3 is 16 residues long. This CDR3 reads CASSYSRGLFPGELFF. The DNA for the CDR3 is TGTGCCAGCAGTTACTCAAGGGGGCTTTTTCCCGGGGAGCTGTTTTTT.

This sequence joins TRBV7-6 and TRBJ2-1; 7 nucleotides match TRBD2. Germline-derived CDR1 and CDR2 are SGHVS and FNYEAQ. This CDR3 is 16 amino acids long. Germline trimming cut 5 bases from V and 8 bases from J; bases unmatched to any gene: 15. This chain's CDR3 is CASSPRGTGGTDEQFF. In DNA, the CDR3 is TGTGCCAGCAGCCCCCGAGGGACGGGGGGTACCGATGAGCAGTTCTTC.

This clone was observed a handful of times. Written as DNA, the CDR3 is TGTGCCAGTAGTATAGGCCCCCACCGACTAGCGGTAAACCAAGAGACCCAGTACTTC. Its translation is CASSIGPHRLAVNQETQYF. The V call is TRBV19, the J call TRBJ2-5; 9 nucleotides agree with TRBD2. From germline, CDR1 is LNHDA and CDR2 SQIVND (reference sequence). This CDR3 comprises 19 residues. The trim removed 1 base at V and 0 bases at J, leaving 12 bases unmatched.

This clone was recorded many times. The CDR3 is CASSIRNTGGGNQPQHF. The CDR3 DNA follows: TGTGCCAGTAGTATACGTAACACCGGAGGTGGCAATCAGCCCCAGCATTTT. The chain joins TRBV19 to TRBJ1-5; D ambiguous. CDR1 LNHDA and CDR2 SQIVND come from the germline V gene (reference sequence). V shed 2 bases and J shed 2 bases, with 16 bases lying between them. The length of the CDR3 is 17 residues. Full variable domain (rest looked up from reference TRBV19 and TRBJ1-5): DGGITQSPKYLFRKEGQNVTLSCEQNLNHDAMYWYRQDPGQGLRLIYYSQIVNDFQKGDIAEGYSVSREKKESFPLTVTSAQKNPTAFYLCASSIRNTGGGNQPQHFGDGTRLSIL.

This chain connects TRBV2 to TRBJ1-2; no reliable D call. The CDR3 contains 13 residues. CDR1 and CDR2 (germline): SNHLY, FYNNEI. V was cut by 1 base and J by 7 bases, with 10 bases left in between. In nucleotides, the CDR3 is TGTGCCAGCAGTGAAGATTGGTTGACTGGCTACACCTTC. It is translated as CASSEDWLTGYTF.

The chain has TRBV18 and TRBJ2-7, with D perhaps given as TRBD1 or TRBD2 (6 bases each). CDR3 size: 13 residues. Germline V gene lookup returns CDR1 KGHSH and CDR2 LQKENI. Trimming pared 6 bases from V and 5 bases from J, leaving 14 bases between. The CDR3 here is CASSSGVADEQYF. CDR3 sequence (DNA): TGTGCCAGCTCGTCAGGGGTAGCGGACGAGCAGTACTTC. The complete variable domain, with remaining parts taken from reference TRBV18 and TRBJ2-7, reads NAGVMQNPRHLVRRRGQEARLRCSPMKGHSHVYWYRQLPEEGLKFMVYLQKENIIDESGMPKERFSAEFPKEGPSILRIQQVVRGDSAAYFCASSSGVADEQYFGPGTRLTVT.